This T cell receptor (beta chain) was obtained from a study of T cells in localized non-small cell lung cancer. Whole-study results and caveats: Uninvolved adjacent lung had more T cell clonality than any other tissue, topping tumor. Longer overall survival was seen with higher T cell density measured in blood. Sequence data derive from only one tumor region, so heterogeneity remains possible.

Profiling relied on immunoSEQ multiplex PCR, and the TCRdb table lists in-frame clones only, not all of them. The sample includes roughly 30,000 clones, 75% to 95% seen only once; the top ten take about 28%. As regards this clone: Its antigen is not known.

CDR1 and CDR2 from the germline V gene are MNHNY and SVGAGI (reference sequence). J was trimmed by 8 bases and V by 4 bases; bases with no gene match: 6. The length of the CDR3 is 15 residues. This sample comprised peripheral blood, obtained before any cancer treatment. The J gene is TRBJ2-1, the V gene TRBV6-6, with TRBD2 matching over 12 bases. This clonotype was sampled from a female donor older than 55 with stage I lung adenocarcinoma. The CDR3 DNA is TGTGCCAGCAGTTTCCTAGCGGGAGGGAACGATGAGCAGTTCTTC. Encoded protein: CASSFLAGGNDEQFF.